What follows describes a single T cell receptor beta chain. The antigen is undetermined. Use of 60 Vbeta and 13 Jbeta primers characterized the PCR. TCRdb's copy holds only in-frame clones and misses some; the assay was immunoSEQ multiplex PCR. The sample consists of about 80,000 clones, approximately 60% of them appearing once. The data stem from a study of cytomegalovirus exposure and HLA in healthy donors. Points from the study as a whole: It was likely that a cluster of highly shared sequence variants was a sequencing artifact. In a later analysis, the majority of CMV-associated beta chains seemingly showed HLA restriction.

V was clipped by 4 bases and J by 2 bases, with 11 bases between them. From germline, CDR1 is MRHNA and CDR2 SNTAGT. The CDR3 consists of 14 residues. The receptor was isolated from a male donor in good health and CMV-seropositive. The source material was PBMCs. The chain employs TRBV6-4 and TRBJ2-5; D is unclear. CDR3 loop: CASSVHGVQETQYF. CDR3 sequence (DNA): TGTGCCAGCAGTGTTCATGGAGTTCAAGAGACCCAGTACTTC.